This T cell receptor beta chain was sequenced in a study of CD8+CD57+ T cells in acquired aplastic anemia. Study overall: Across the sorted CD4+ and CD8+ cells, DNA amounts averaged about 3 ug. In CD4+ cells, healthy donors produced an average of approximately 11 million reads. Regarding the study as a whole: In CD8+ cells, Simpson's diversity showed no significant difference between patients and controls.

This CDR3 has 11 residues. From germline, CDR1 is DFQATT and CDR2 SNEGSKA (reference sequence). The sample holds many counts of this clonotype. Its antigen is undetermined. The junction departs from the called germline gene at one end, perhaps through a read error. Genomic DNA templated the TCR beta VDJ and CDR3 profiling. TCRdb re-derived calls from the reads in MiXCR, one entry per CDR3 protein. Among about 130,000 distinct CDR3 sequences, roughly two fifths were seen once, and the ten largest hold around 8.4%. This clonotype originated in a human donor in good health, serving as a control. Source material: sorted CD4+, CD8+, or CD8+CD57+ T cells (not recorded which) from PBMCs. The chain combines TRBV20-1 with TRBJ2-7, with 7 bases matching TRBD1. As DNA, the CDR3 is TGCAGTGCTATGCGATTGGGACAGATTTTCTTC. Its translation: CSAMRLGQIFF.